The 13 T cell receptor beta chains below were found in one sample sequenced in a study of blood T cell repertoires in COVID-19. Sequenced by immunoSEQ multiplex PCR; TCRdb stores in-frame clones only, minus some. In the table there are 25,000 to 35,000 clones, approximately 86% of which are singletons. Specimen: peripheral blood. These receptors came from a human donor in a cohort sampled during active COVID-19.

This sequence joins TRBV7-6 and TRBJ2-1; 11 bases line up with TRBD1. This CDR3 has 15 residues. CDR1 and CDR2 (germline): SGHVS, FNYEAQ. The trim removed 8 bases at V and 9 bases at J, leaving 12 bases unmatched. CDR3 bases: TGTGCCAGCGGAATGGGACAGGGGGTGAGCAGTGAGCAGTTCTTC. Protein: CASGMGQGVSSEQFF.

This clone was observed a single time. The chain has TRBV9 and TRBJ1-3, with 7 bases aligning to TRBD1. Germline assignment: CDR1 SGDLS and CDR2 YYNGEE. The junction had 10 bases not matched to a gene; V was cut back by 4 bases and J by 0 bases. The CDR3 sequence is 17 residues long. The DNA of the CDR3 is TGTGCCAGCAGCCCCAGGGGGTCCGCTAACTCTGGAAACACCATATATTTT. Translation gives CASSPRGSANSGNTIYF.

The gene calls are TRBV2 and TRBJ2-7, with D maybe TRBD1 (5 bases). Germline values: CDR1 SNHLY, CDR2 FYNNEI. CDR3 size: 14 residues. Trimming cost V 3 bases and J 2 bases, with 11 bases left between them. CDR3 amino acids: CASSEDIITYEQYF. The DNA of the CDR3 is TGTGCCAGCAGTGAGGACATAATCACCTACGAGCAGTACTTC.

The V gene is TRBV6-6, the J gene TRBJ2-3, with 8 bases matching TRBD2. V dropped 6 bases and J dropped 0; count of bases not matched to a gene: 8. The CDR3 covers 16 residues. Germline V gene data show CDR1 as MNHNY and CDR2 as SVGAGI (reference sequence). The chain's CDR3 is CASRWKAGASTDTQYF. In DNA, the CDR3 is TGTGCCAGCAGATGGAAAGCGGGGGCTAGCACAGATACGCAGTATTTT.

This chain links TRBV7-9 with TRBJ2-5, with a possible D match to TRBD2 (5 bases). The germline V and J ends were trimmed by 1 base and 0 bases, with 6 bases remaining between them. The V gene's germline CDR1 is SEHNR and CDR2 FQNEAQ (reference sequence). The CDR3 consists of 14 residues. DNA for the CDR3: TGTGCCAGCAGCTTAGACGGGGACCAAGAGACCCAGTACTTC. This translates into CASSLDGDQETQYF.

In regard to this clone: The same CDR3 is also encoded by other DNA sequences in this sample. This chain uses TRBV13 with TRBJ2-3; a weak D match, TRBD2 (7 bases). Trimming removed 2 bases from V and 7 bases from J, with 22 bases in between. Germline V lookup: CDR1 PRHDT, CDR2 FYEKMQ (reference sequence). The CDR3 spans 17 residues. CDR3 protein: CASSLRGAGARGNTQYF. The CDR3 nucleotides read TGTGCCAGCAGCTTACGGGGGGCGGGGGCCAGGGGTAATACGCAGTATTTT.

The genes are TRBV6-6 and TRBJ1-2; TRBD1 agrees at 10 bases. This CDR3 spans 11 amino acids. Germline CDR1 is MNHNY and CDR2 is SVGAGI (reference sequence). V was clipped by 10 bases and J by 7 bases; unmatched bases: 3. The CDR3 nucleotides are TGTGCCACCCGGACAGGGGGTGGCTACACCTTC. Its translation is CATRTGGGYTF.

The chain employs TRBV30 and TRBJ2-2, with D possibly being TRBD2 (5 bases). V was clipped by 2 bases and J by 8 bases, with 6 bases between them. Germline CDR1 GTSNPN, CDR2 SVGIG (reference sequence). The CDR3 runs to 11 residues. CDR3 sequence reads: CAWSWRGELFF. The CDR3 DNA follows: TGTGCCTGGAGTTGGAGGGGGGAGCTGTTTTTT.

The gene calls are TRBV29-1 and TRBJ1-1; maybe TRBD1 (5 bases). Per germline, CDR1 SQVTM and CDR2 ANQGSEA. V was pared by 7 bases and J by 3 bases, with 15 bases between. The length of the CDR3 is 13 residues. CDR3 DNA sequence: TGCAGCGCCCAAGTCGGGGGGGACACTGAAGCTTTCTTT. The encoded protein is CSAQVGGDTEAFF.

The V gene is TRBV19, the J gene TRBJ1-2; TRBD1 might be the D (6 bases). This CDR3 region has 15 residues. The germline CDR1 and CDR2 sequences are LNHDA and SQIVND (reference sequence). Trimming stripped 3 bases from V and 7 bases from J, with 18 bases between. The CDR3 DNA reads as TGTGCCAGTAGTATTGGTGGACAGAGGATGGGTGGCTACACCTTC. The encoded protein is CASSIGGQRMGGYTF.

The gene calls are TRBV2 and TRBJ2-3, with 14 bases identical to TRBD2. The germline V gene encodes CDR1 SNHLY and CDR2 FYNNEI. CDR3 size: 18 residues. V shed 6 bases and J 3 bases; nucleotides not matched to a gene: 11. CDR3 sequence (DNA): TGTGCCAGCAGGCGAGAGTTTCGGACTAGCGGGGGGACAGATACGCAGTATTTT. This encodes CASRREFRTSGGTDTQYF. Together with reference TRBV2 and TRBJ2-3, the CDR3 gives the full variable domain: EPEVTQTPSHQVTQMGQEVILRCVPISNHLYFYWYRQILGQKVEFLVSFYNNEISEKSEIFDDQFSVERPDGSNFTLKIRSTKLEDSAMYFCASRREFRTSGGTDTQYFGPGTRLTVL.

J is TRBJ1-5 and V is TRBV7-2; possible D gene TRBD1, 6 bases. Trimming shortened V by 0 bases and J by 1 base, and 13 bases separated the two germline ends. Germline V gene data show CDR1 as SGHTA and CDR2 as FQGNSA. The CDR3 consists of 17 residues. The CDR3 loop is CASSLARGISSNQPQHF. The CDR3 coding sequence is TGTGCCAGCAGCTTAGCCAGGGGAATATCAAGCAATCAGCCCCAGCATTTT.

V usage is TRBV19 and J usage is TRBJ1-5; 9 positions agree with TRBD1. The J segment lost 4 bases and the V segment lost 1 base, leaving 8 bases of the junction unmatched. Per germline, CDR1 LNHDA and CDR2 SQIVND (reference sequence). The CDR3 spans 17 residues. CDR3 nucleotides: TGTGCCAGTAGTATAGGGGGGGGGACAGGGTATAATCAGCCCCAGCATTTT. It encodes CASSIGGGTGYNQPQHF.